This T cell receptor (beta chain) derives from a study of identical twins. A single record per CDR3 protein comes from TCRdb applying MiXCR to the 5' RACE reads. The sample yields some 690,000 distinct CDR3 sequences, around 20% seen once. Unmatched junction bases numbered 6, after V lost 5 bases and J lost 5 bases. This CDR3 contains 15 residues. Looked up from germline, CDR1 is PRHDT and CDR2 is FYEKMQ (reference sequence). These data were also filed under a second study, of T cells expressing NK-cell markers.

Sequencing was performed on PBMCs. This TCR came from a woman younger than 35 in good health. The chain is built from TRBV13 and TRBJ1-2; 12 bases match TRBD1. As DNA, the CDR3 is TGTGCCAGCAGCGCCCGGGACAGGGGGCTTTATGGCTACACCTTC. Residues: CASSARDRGLYGYTF.